This TCR beta chain was sequenced for a study of metastatic and nonmetastatic thyroid tumors. Across the study: Repertoires were compared across blood and tumor or nodule tissue from malignant and benign thyroid patients. Study findings and constraints: For both blood and tumor, malignant thyroid tumors reportedly showed significantly higher TCR beta diversity than benign nodules did.

As handled by the study authors: To classify distant metastasis in papillary thyroid cancer, a model was built from CDR3 differences across clinicopathological groups. Through MiXCR, TCRdb re-clonotyped the PCR reads. These V and J calls rely on TCRdb rather than the paper's analysis. Of roughly 8,900 clones listed, roughly a quarter are singletons. The entire patient cohort was treatment-naive prior to thyroid surgery. The length of the CDR3 is 15 residues. Trimming cost V 6 bases and J 1 base, with 16 bases left between them. Per germline, CDR1 SNHLY and CDR2 FYNNEI. By proportion, this clone is medium-sized (0.01 to 0.1%). The antigen remains undetermined.

The chain couples TRBV2 to TRBJ2-7, with a weak D call TRBD1 (7 bases). The origin of this receptor is a female donor with papillary thyroid cancer or a benign thyroid nodule (not recorded which). Some clones in this sample may be carry-over from other donors' samples. Sequenced: adjacent normal tissue. The CDR3 loop is CASREGRGFSYEQYF. As DNA, the CDR3 is TGTGCCAGCAGGGAGGGCAGGGGGTTTTCCTACGAGCAGTACTTC.